This TCR beta chain is from a study of T-cell reconstitution after alpha-beta-depleted transplantation in children. Library preparation (for TCRbeta) was performed with unique molecular identifiers. TCRdb processed the PCR reads anew with MiXCR; each CDR3 protein has one entry. The profile covers over 150,000 distinct CDR3 sequences, with 11% appearing a single time and less than 15% taken by the ten largest. This clonotype has only a few counts. Antigen unknown. Overall study findings and caveats: Once a year had passed after transplant, T-cell counts and diversity came mostly from newly produced T cells. For some patients, TCRbeta diversity was high at day 60 because of recipient T cells and thymic progenitors that survived. Two months or so post-transplant, alpha-beta T cells reportedly derived from several hundred expanded graft clones.

Germline CDR1 reads SGHVS; CDR2 reads FNYEAQ. V lost 5 bases and J lost 7, with 15 bases in between. CDR3 length: 13 residues. The V call is TRBV7-6, the J call TRBJ2-7; weak D call: TRBD2 (6 bases). This specimen was PBMCs, taken before TCRalphabeta/CD19-depleted stem cell transplant. This receptor was obtained from a boy younger than 10 with acute myeloid leukemia, due to receive a stem cell transplant. The DNA for the CDR3 is TGTGCCAGCAGCCTAAACCGGGAGTGGGAGCAGTACTTC. This sequence encodes CASSLNREWEQYF. The full variable domain, rest sourced from reference TRBV7-6 and TRBJ2-7, is GAGVSQSPRYKVTKRGQDVALRCDPISGHVSLYWYRQALGQGPEFLTYFNYEAQQDKSGLPNDRFSAERPEGSISTLTIQRTEQRDSAMYRCASSLNREWEQYFGPGTRLTVT.